This T cell receptor (beta chain) stems from a study of control samples from healthy donors and cancer patients. This table comes from immunoSEQ multiplex PCR, and its TCRdb copy is limited to in-frame clones, with some not included. This table has about 170,000 clones, 70% to 90% appearing once. The CDR3 loop spans 13 amino acids. From germline, CDR1 is SGHRS and CDR2 YFSETQ. The germline V and J ends were trimmed by 3 bases and 1 base, with 8 bases remaining between them. The rearrangement joins TRBV5-1 to TRBJ2-7; the D gene is possibly TRBD2 (6 bases). The TCR was taken from a man younger than 45 in good health. The source material was blood. The CDR3 is CASSSTRSYEQYF. The CDR3 bases are TGCGCCAGCAGCTCGACTAGATCCTACGAGCAGTACTTC. Drawing the rest from reference TRBV5-1 and TRBJ2-7, the complete variable domain is KAGVTQTPRYLIKTRGQQVTLSCSPISGHRSVSWYQQTPGQGLQFLFEYFSETQRNKGNFPGRFSGRQFSNSRSEMNVSTLELGDSALYLCASSSTRSYEQYFGPGTRLTVT.